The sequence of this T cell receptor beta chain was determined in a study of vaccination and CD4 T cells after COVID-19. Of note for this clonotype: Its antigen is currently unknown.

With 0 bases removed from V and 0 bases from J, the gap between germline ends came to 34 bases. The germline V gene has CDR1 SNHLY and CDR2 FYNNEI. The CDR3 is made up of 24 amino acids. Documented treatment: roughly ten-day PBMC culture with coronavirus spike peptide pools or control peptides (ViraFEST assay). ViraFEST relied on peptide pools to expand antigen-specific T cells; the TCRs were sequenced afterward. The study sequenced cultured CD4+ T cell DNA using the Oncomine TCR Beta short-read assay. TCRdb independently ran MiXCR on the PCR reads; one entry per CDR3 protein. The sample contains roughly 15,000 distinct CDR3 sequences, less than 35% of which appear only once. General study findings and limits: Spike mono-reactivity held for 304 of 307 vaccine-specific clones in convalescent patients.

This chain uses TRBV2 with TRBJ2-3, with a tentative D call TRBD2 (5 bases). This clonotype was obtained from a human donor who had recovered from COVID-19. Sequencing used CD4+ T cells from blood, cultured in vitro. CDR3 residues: CASSEASEPRWVGRRKISTDTQYF. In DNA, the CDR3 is TGTGCCAGCAGTGAAGCGAGTGAGCCGAGGTGGGTAGGACGGAGGAAAATAAGCACAGATACGCAGTATTTT.